The TCR beta chain under discussion was sequenced for a study of T cell changes during pregnancy in multiple sclerosis. Losses at the gene ends were 7 bases for V and 3 bases for J; bases not matched to a gene: 6. CDR1 and CDR2 (germline): SNHLY, FYNNEI. This CDR3 has 14 residues. The assay was immunoSEQ multiplex PCR, and TCRdb's table has in-frame clones only and misses some. Seen here are 90,000 to 120,000 clones, less than 95% observed once, and the top ten hold less than 0.9%. The source of this sequence is a female donor in good health, enrolled as a control in a pregnancy study. This chain connects TRBV2 to TRBJ1-2; 9 positions match TRBD1. This specimen consisted of peripheral blood, obtained in the third trimester of pregnancy. CDR3 amino acids: CASTRTGEDYGYTF. CDR3 bases: TGTGCCAGCACCAGGACAGGGGAAGACTATGGCTACACCTTC. Full variable domain (rest looked up from reference TRBV2 and TRBJ1-2): EPEVTQTPSHQVTQMGQEVILRCVPISNHLYFYWYRQILGQKVEFLVSFYNNEISEKSEIFDDQFSVERPDGSNFTLKIRSTKLEDSAMYFCASTRTGEDYGYTFGSGTRLTVV.